Below, 4 T cell receptor beta chains from the same sample are listed, as sequenced in a study of cytomegalovirus exposure and HLA in healthy donors. The study ran its PCR with 60 Vbeta and 13 Jbeta primers. Repertoires were generated with immunoSEQ multiplex PCR, while TCRdb's copy carries only in-frame clones and drops some. The sample lists 150,000 to 200,000 clones; 9.5% were seen once. The sequenced sample was PBMCs. Receptors originate from a woman younger than 45 in good health and CMV-seropositive.

The gene calls are TRBV7-9 and TRBJ2-3; D is possibly TRBD1 (6 bases). This CDR3 has 15 amino acids. Germline-derived CDR1 and CDR2 are SEHNR and FQNEAQ (reference sequence). Trimming took 4 bases from V and 6 from J, leaving 17 bases between them. The DNA of the CDR3 is TGTGCCAGCAGCTCCATACTTACAGGGCGGGATACGCAGTATTTT. As protein: CASSSILTGRDTQYF.

The chain carries TRBV6-5 and TRBJ1-4; D might be TRBD1 (6 bases). Trimming removed 4 bases from V and 0 bases from J, with 9 bases in between. Germline assignment: CDR1 MNHEY and CDR2 SVGAGI. This CDR3 comprises 15 residues. The CDR3 spells CASSFTGTTNEKLFF. The CDR3 DNA sequence: TGTGCCAGCAGTTTCACAGGGACAACTAATGAAAAACTGTTTTTT.

The V gene is TRBV10-1, the J gene TRBJ2-7; D might be TRBD1 (6 bases). Trimming shortened V by 6 bases and J by 4 bases, and 16 bases separated the two germline ends. The CDR3 totals 14 residues. Per the germline V gene, CDR1 is WNHNN and CDR2 is SYGVQD (reference sequence). In nucleotides, the CDR3 is TGCGCCAGCAGCGCCACTAACAGGGATTACGAGCAGTACTTC. This sequence encodes CASSATNRDYEQYF.

The V call is TRBV27, the J call TRBJ2-7; a weak D match, TRBD1 (6 bases). The CDR3 spans 14 residues. Germline V lookup: CDR1 MNHEY, CDR2 SMNVEV (reference sequence). V was clipped by 4 bases and J by 4 bases, with 14 bases between them. The CDR3 DNA sequence: TGTGCCAGCAGTTCCGGGACACACGGATACGAGCAGTACTTC. Translation: CASSSGTHGYEQYF.